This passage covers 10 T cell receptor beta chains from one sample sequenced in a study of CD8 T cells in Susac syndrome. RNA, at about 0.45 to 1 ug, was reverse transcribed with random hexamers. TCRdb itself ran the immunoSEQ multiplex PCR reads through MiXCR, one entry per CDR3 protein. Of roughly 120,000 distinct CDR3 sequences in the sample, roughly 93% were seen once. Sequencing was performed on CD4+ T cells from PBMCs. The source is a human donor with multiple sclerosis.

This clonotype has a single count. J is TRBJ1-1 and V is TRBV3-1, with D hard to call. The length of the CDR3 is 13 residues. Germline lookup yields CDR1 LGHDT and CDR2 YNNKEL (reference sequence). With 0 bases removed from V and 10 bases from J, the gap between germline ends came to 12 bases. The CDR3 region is CASSQDEGQRAFF. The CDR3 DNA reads TGTGCCAGCAGCCAAGATGAAGGGCAAAGAGCTTTCTTT.

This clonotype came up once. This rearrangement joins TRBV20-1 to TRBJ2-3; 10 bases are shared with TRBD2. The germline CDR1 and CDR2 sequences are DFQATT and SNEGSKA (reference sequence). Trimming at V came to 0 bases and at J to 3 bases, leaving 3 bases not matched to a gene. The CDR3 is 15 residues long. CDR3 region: CSAREAGGRTDTQYF. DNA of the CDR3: TGCAGTGCTAGAGAAGCGGGGGGGCGAACAGATACGCAGTATTTT.

The CDR3 DNA is TGCGCCAGCAGCCTTGCGTGGGATACGCAGTATTTT. It is translated as CASSLAWDTQYF. This chain uses TRBV5-1 with TRBJ2-3, with D uncertain. This CDR3 is built from 12 residues. Germline CDR1 and CDR2: SGHRS and YFSETQ. Trimming left V 4 bases short and J 6 bases short, with 9 bases between.

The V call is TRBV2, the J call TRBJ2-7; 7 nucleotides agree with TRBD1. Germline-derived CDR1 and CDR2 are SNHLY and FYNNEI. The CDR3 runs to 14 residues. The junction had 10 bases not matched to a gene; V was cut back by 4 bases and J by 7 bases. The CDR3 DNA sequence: TGTGCCAGCAGTGCGGAGACAGGGCGCTTAGAGCAGTACTTC. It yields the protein CASSAETGRLEQYF. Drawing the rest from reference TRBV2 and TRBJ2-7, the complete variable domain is EPEVTQTPSHQVTQMGQEVILRCVPISNHLYFYWYRQILGQKVEFLVSFYNNEISEKSEIFDDQFSVERPDGSNFTLKIRSTKLEDSAMYFCASSAETGRLEQYFGPGTRLTVT.

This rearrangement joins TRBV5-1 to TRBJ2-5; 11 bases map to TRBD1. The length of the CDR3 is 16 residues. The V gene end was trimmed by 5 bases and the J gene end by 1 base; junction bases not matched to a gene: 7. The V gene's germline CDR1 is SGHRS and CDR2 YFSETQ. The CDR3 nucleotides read TGCGCCAGCAGACCTCGGACAGGGGGCCCCCAAGAGACCCAGTACTTC. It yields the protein CASRPRTGGPQETQYF.

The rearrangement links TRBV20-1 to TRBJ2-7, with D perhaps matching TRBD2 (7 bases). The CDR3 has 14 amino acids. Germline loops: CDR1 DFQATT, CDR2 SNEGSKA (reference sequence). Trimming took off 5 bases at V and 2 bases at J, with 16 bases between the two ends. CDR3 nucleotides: TGCAGTGCTCCGAAGGGGGGGGACCCCTACGAGCAGTACTTC. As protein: CSAPKGGDPYEQYF.

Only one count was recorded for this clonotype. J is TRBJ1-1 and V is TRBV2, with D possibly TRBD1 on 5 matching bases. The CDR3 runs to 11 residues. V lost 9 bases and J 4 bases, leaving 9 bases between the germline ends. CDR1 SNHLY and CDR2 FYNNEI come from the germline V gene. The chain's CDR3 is CASKRGTEAFF. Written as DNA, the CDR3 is TGTGCCAGTAAGAGGGGCACTGAAGCTTTCTTT.

CDR3 residues: CSATNSNQPQHF. CDR3 nucleotides: TGCAGTGCCACGAATAGCAATCAGCCCCAGCATTTT. This chain uses TRBV20-1 with TRBJ1-5; no clear D. The CDR3 is 12 amino acids. V dropped 6 bases and J dropped 0 bases, with 6 bases sitting between them. Germline CDR1 reads DFQATT; CDR2 reads SNEGSKA (reference sequence).

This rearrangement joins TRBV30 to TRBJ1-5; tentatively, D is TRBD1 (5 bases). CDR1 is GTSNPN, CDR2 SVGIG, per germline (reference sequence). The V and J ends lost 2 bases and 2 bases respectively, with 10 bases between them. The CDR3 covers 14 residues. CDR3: CAWSHGGGNQPQHF. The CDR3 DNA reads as TGTGCCTGGAGTCACGGGGGAGGCAATCAGCCCCAGCATTTT.

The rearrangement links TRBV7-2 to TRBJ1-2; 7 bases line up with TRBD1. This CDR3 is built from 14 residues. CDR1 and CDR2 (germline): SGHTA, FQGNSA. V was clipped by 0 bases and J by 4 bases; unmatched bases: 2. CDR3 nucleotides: TGTGCCAGCAGCTTAGCAGGGGGCGGCTATGGCTACACCTTC. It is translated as CASSLAGGGYGYTF.